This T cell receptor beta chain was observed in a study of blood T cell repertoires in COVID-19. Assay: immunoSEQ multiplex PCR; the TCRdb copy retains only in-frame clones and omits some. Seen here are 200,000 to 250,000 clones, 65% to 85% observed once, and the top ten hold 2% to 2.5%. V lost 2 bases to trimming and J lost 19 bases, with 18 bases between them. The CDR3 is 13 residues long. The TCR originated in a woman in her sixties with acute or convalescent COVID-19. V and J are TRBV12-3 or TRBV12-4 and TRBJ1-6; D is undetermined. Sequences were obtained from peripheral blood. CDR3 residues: CASSLTDGSPRHF. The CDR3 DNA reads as TGTGCCAGCAGTTTAACAGACGGCTCCCCCCGGCACTTT.